This T cell receptor (beta chain) stems from a study of blood T cell repertoires in COVID-19. Overall study context: The samples span acute and convalescent COVID-19 from the United States, Italy and Spain.

The data were produced by immunoSEQ multiplex PCR, yet TCRdb's version contains in-frame clones alone and is incomplete. The sample includes more than 250,000 clones, roughly 80% seen only once; the top ten take 4.6%. Germline V CDR1 and CDR2: MNHNS, SASEGT. V lost 0 bases and J 14 bases, leaving 11 bases between the germline ends. The CDR3 sequence is 13 residues long. Input material: peripheral blood. This receptor was identified in a man aged 60 to 69 who had recovered from COVID-19. The gene calls are TRBV6-1 and TRBJ1-6; a weak D match, TRBD1 (5 bases). CDR3 amino acids: CASSEAQGGTLHF. The CDR3 DNA follows: TGTGCCAGCAGTGAAGCCCAGGGTGGGACCCTCCACTTT.